This T cell receptor beta chain was sequenced during a study of cytomegalovirus exposure and HLA in healthy donors. This CDR3 has 13 amino acids. V was clipped by 4 bases and J by 7 bases, with 10 bases between them. Per germline, CDR1 MNHNS and CDR2 SASEGT. For this clone: Its cognate antigen is unknown.

Findings and caveats of the study: TCR beta chains associated with HLA were, in a later analysis, more clonally expanded than equally common others.

This PCR relied on a set of 60 Vbeta primers and 13 Jbeta primers. Sequencing used immunoSEQ multiplex PCR; TCRdb keeps in-frame clones, though not all of them. The sample contains around 97,000 clones, around 82% of which appear only once. What was sequenced was PBMCs. The chain employs TRBV6-1 and TRBJ2-2; possibly TRBD2 for D (5 bases). The clonotype comes from a woman aged 18 to 35 in good health and CMV-seropositive. The CDR3 here is CASSATGFGELFF. DNA for the CDR3: TGTGCCAGCAGTGCCACGGGGTTCGGGGAGCTGTTTTTT.